The source of this TCR beta chain is a study of blood T cell repertoires in COVID-19. On the study more broadly: PBMCs, B-cell-depleted T cells, or T cells provided the cDNA or gDNA that made up the material.

Original methodology: Nucleated cell counts were estimated from reference gene primer amplification. The protocol was immunoSEQ multiplex PCR, while the TCRdb copy is restricted to in-frame clones and leaves out a portion. The V and J calls and clone size come from that table; D and trimming were worked out from the DNA. In the table there are around 100,000 clones, 88% of which are singletons. Germline CDR1 is GTSNPN and CDR2 is SVGIG (reference sequence). V shed 3 bases and J 2 bases; nucleotides not matched to a gene: 7. The CDR3 sequence is 14 residues long. The TCR sequence derives from a human donor in a cohort sampled during active COVID-19. The sequenced sample consisted of peripheral blood. The chain links TRBV30 to TRBJ2-7, with 7 bases fitting TRBD1. CDR3 DNA sequence: TGTGCCTGGAGCCCTGGACAGGCTACCTACGAGCAGTACTTC. Protein sequence: CAWSPGQATYEQYF.